This T cell receptor beta chain was retrieved from a study of blood T cell repertoires in COVID-19. This clone was found a few times. The CDR3 consists of 13 residues. Deletions cut 0 bases from V and 3 bases from J, with 6 bases between. Looked up from germline, CDR1 is SGDLS and CDR2 is YYNGEE. Study processing details: Reference gene primer amplification yielded estimated nucleated cell counts. Sequencing was performed with immunoSEQ multiplex PCR; in TCRdb, only in-frame clones are kept and a portion is missing. V and J calls and clone size are copied from that table; D and trimming were computed from the DNA. Here the sample spans roughly 140,000 clones, 80% to 90% being singletons.

This receptor was identified in a woman aged 50 to 60 in a cohort sampled during active or convalescent COVID-19. The sequenced sample consisted of peripheral blood. The chain combines TRBV9 with TRBJ1-2; weak D call: TRBD1 (5 bases). The CDR3 loop is CASSVGGDYGYTF. For the CDR3, the DNA is TGTGCCAGCAGCGTAGGGGGGGACTATGGCTACACCTTC.